These 8 T cell receptor beta chains were sequenced from one sample in a study of CD8+ T cells in alopecia areata. RNA extraction was followed by reverse transcription into cDNA, which acted as the sequencing template. Profiling relied on immunoSEQ multiplex PCR, and the TCRdb table lists in-frame clones only, not all of them. This table holds 95,000 to 150,000 clones, approximately 60% found once. Treatment described: oral pan-JAK inhibitor, 5-10 mg twice daily. The material sequenced was CD4+ T cells sorted from blood, taken at week 4, from a patient treated with tofacitinib. These receptors all come from a human donor with alopecia areata.

This clone was counted a few times. The chain links TRBV10-3 to TRBJ1-5; tentatively, D is TRBD1 (6 bases). The germline gives CDR1 ENHRY, CDR2 SYGVKD. V shed 0 bases and J shed 5 bases, with 11 bases lying between them. The CDR3 has 15 residues. Written as DNA, the CDR3 is TGTGCCATCAGTGAGTCACAGGGTTCGGATCAGCCCCAGCATTTT. Its protein product is CAISESQGSDQPQHF.

The J gene is TRBJ2-5, the V gene TRBV30, with D possibly being TRBD1 (5 bases). V lost 5 bases and J 5 bases, leaving 12 bases between the germline ends. The germline V gene encodes CDR1 GTSNPN and CDR2 SVGIG (reference sequence). The CDR3 runs to 12 residues. The CDR3 nucleotides read TGTGCCTGGCAGGGCCTTAGGGAGACCCAGTACTTC. As protein: CAWQGLRETQYF.

The gene calls are TRBV27 and TRBJ2-7; TRBD2 aligns across 10 bases. CDR3 length: 16 amino acids. Per the germline V gene, CDR1 is MNHEY and CDR2 is SMNVEV (reference sequence). V trimming: 6 bases; J trimming: 6 bases; junction bases outside the gene matches: 14. CDR3 sequence (DNA): TGTGCCAGCAGCCCAACACGGGGGACTAGCGCTTCCGAGCAGTACTTC. Its protein is CASSPTRGTSASEQYF.

The J gene is TRBJ2-6, the V gene TRBV10-3; 8 nucleotides match TRBD1. The CDR3 totals 17 residues. CDR1 is ENHRY and CDR2 is SYGVKD in the germline V gene. V dropped 3 bases and J dropped 4; count of bases not matched to a gene: 8. The CDR3 reads CAISDSRTGHGANVLTF. In DNA form, the CDR3 reads TGTGCCATCAGTGACTCCCGGACAGGGCACGGGGCCAACGTCCTGACTTTC.

This clone is a singleton in its sample. The rearrangement links TRBV7-2 to TRBJ2-6; D is possibly TRBD1 (6 bases). Germline V lookup: CDR1 SGHTA, CDR2 FQGNSA. V was trimmed by 1 base and J by 2 bases, leaving 12 bases between them. The CDR3 runs to 17 residues. The CDR3 DNA is TGTGCCAGCAGCTTAGGCCAGGGGTTTCCTGGGGCCAACGTCCTGACTTTC. It encodes CASSLGQGFPGANVLTF.

This chain connects TRBV7-2 to TRBJ1-5; 8 nucleotides line up with TRBD1. CDR3 length: 16 residues. Losses at the gene ends were 5 bases for V and 4 bases for J; bases not matched to a gene: 10. Germline V gene lookup returns CDR1 SGHTA and CDR2 FQGNSA. The CDR3, as DNA: TGTGCCAGCAGCCCATCTGGGACAGGTCTGAATCAGCCCCAGCATTTT. Encoded protein: CASSPSGTGLNQPQHF.

The chain joins TRBV5-4 to TRBJ1-5, with D perhaps TRBD1 (5 bases). The germline V gene encodes CDR1 SGHNT and CDR2 YYREEE (reference sequence). The CDR3 covers 14 residues. Trimming cost V 2 bases and J 3 bases, with 9 bases left between them. CDR3 nucleotides: TGTGCCAGCAGCTTCGGGGGTGACAATCAGCCCCAGCATTTT. Translation gives CASSFGGDNQPQHF.

This chain uses TRBV15 with TRBJ2-1, with 9 bases aligning to TRBD2. J gave up 5 bases and V 4 bases, and 3 bases lay outside the gene matches. The CDR3 runs to 14 residues. Germline CDR1 and CDR2: LNHNV and YYDKDF (reference sequence). Here the CDR3 reads CATSTAGGHNEQFF. The DNA of the CDR3 is TGTGCCACCAGCACAGCGGGAGGTCACAATGAGCAGTTCTTC.